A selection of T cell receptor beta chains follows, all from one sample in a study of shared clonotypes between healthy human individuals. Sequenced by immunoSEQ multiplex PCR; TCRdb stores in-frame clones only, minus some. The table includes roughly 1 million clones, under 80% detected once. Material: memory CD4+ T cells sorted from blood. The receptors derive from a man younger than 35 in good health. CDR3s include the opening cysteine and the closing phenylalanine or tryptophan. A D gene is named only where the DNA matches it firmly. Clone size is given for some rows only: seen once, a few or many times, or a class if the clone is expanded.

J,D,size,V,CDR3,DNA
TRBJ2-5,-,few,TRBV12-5,CASGLEVETQYF,TGTGCTAGTGGTTTGGAGGTGGAGACCCAGTACTTC
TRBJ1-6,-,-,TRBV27,CASSFNINSPLHF,TGTGCCAGCAGTTTTAACATTAATTCACCCCTCCACTTT
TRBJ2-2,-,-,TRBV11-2,CASSLSGYGGNTGELFF,TGTGCCAGCAGCTTATCAGGCTATGGTGGGAACACCGGGGAGCTGTTTTTT
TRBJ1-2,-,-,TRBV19,CASTSKLTGYDGYTF,TGTGCCAGTACCTCAAAACTTACAGGGTACGATGGCTACACCTTC
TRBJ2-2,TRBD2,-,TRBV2,CASRWGGTGELFF,TGTGCCAGCCGCTGGGGGGGGACCGGGGAGCTGTTTTTT
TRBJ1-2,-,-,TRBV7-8,CASSLSGGGGDYGYTF,TGTGCCAGCAGCTTGTCGGGGGGAGGAGGGGACTATGGCTACACCTTC
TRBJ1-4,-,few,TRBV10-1,CASSDGATNEKLFF,TGCGCCAGCAGTGACGGAGCAACTAATGAAAAACTGTTTTTT
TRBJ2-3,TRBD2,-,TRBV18,CASSYGLPGLAGGTTDTQYF,TGTGCCAGCTCATACGGCTTACCGGGACTAGCGGGGGGAACGACAGATACGCAGTATTTT
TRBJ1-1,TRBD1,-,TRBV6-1,CATDGIRQGRTEAFF,TGTGCCACCGATGGAATTCGACAGGGAAGGACTGAAGCTTTCTTT
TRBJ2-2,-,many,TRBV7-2,CASSLASGELFF,TGTGCCAGCAGCTTAGCTAGCGGGGAGCTGTTTTTT
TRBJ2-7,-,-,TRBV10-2,CASSPPTTAPGEQYF,TGCGCCAGCAGCCCCCCCACGACGGCCCCGGGCGAGCAGTACTTC
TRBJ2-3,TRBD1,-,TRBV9,CASSVEAGGWGTQYF,TGTGCCAGCAGCGTAGAAGCAGGGGGATGGGGTACGCAGTATTTT
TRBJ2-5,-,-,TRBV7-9,CASSQRPLASQETQYF,TGTGCCAGCAGCCAACGCCCCCTAGCGTCCCAAGAGACCCAGTACTTC
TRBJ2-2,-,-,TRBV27,CASSFGHGGGPGELFF,TGTGCCAGCAGTTTCGGGCACGGTGGGGGCCCCGGGGAGCTGTTTTTT
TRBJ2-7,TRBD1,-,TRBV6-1,CTSRNGQGMNEQYF,TGTACCAGCAGGAACGGACAGGGAATGAACGAGCAGTACTTC
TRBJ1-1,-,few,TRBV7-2,CASSLRTEAFF,TGTGCCAGCAGCCTACGGACCGAAGCTTTCTTT
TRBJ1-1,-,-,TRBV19,CASSPGGQLNTEAFF,TGTGCCAGTAGTCCGGGGGGACAACTTAACACTGAAGCTTTCTTT
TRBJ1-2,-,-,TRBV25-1,CASFDLNYGYTF,TGTGCCAGCTTCGACCTTAACTATGGCTACACCTTC
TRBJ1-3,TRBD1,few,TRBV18,CASSPETGSSGNTIYF,TGTGCCAGCTCACCTGAGACAGGGTCCTCTGGAAACACCATATATTTT
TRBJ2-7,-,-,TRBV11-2,CASSLDLGQRGGEQYF,TGTGCCAGCAGCTTAGATCTGGGCCAGAGAGGTGGGGAGCAGTACTTC
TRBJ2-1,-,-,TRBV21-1,CASSKAGNEQFF,TGTGCCAGCAGCAAAGCTGGAAATGAGCAGTTCTTC
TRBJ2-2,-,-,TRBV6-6,CASSYTAGTKTGELFF,TGTGCCAGCAGTTACACCGCCGGGACAAAAACCGGGGAGCTGTTTTTT
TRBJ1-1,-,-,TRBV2,CASSNSRNTEAFF,TGTGCCAGCAGCAATTCGAGGAACACTGAAGCTTTCTTT
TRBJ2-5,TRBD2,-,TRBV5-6,CASSWGLADQETQYF,TGTGCCAGCAGCTGGGGACTAGCGGACCAAGAGACCCAGTACTTC
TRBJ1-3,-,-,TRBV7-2,CASSLEPGPRSGNTIYF,TGTGCCAGCAGCTTGGAACCGGGACCCCGCTCTGGAAACACCATATATTTT
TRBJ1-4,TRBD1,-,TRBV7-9,CASSPTGANEKLFF,TGTGCCAGCAGCCCGACAGGGGCTAATGAAAAACTGTTTTTT
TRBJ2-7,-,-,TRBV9,CASSATGDSEQYF,TGTGCCAGCAGCGCTACTGGGGATTCCGAGCAGTACTTC
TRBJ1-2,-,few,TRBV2,CASSVGTGSPYGYTF,TGTGCCAGCAGTGTGGGAACAGGGTCCCCCTATGGCTACACCTTC
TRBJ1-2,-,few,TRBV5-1,CASSFLGYGYTF,TGCGCCAGCAGCTTTTTAGGGTATGGCTACACCTTC
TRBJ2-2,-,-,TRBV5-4,CASSPPGGNAGELFF,TGTGCCAGCAGCCCCCCAGGAGGGAACGCCGGGGAGCTGTTTTTT
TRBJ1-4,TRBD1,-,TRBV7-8,CASQRTGNEKLFF,TGTGCCAGCCAACGGACAGGAAATGAAAAACTGTTTTTT
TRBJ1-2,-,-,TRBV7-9,CASSLGGTDGYTF,TGTGCCAGCAGCTTGGGGGGGACGGATGGCTACACCTTC
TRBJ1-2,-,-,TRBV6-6,CASSYRLKGYGYTF,TGTGCCAGCAGTTACCGACTAAAGGGCTATGGCTACACCTTC
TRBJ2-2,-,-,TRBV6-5,CASSTGNTGELFF,TGTGCCAGCAGTACAGGGAACACCGGGGAGCTGTTTTTT
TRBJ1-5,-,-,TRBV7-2,CASSSRAGNQPQHF,TGTGCCAGCAGCTCCAGGGCTGGCAATCAGCCCCAGCATTTT
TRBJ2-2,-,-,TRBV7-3,CASSLSSGRSGELFF,TGTGCCAGCAGCTTAAGTTCAGGGAGGTCCGGGGAGCTGTTTTTT
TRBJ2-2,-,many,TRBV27,CASRRSDPRRGTGELFF,TGTGCCAGCAGGAGGTCGGACCCCCGAAGGGGCACCGGGGAGCTGTTTTTT
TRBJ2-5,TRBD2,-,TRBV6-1,CASSEAGGRGETQYF,TGTGCCAGCAGTGAAGCGGGGGGGAGAGGAGAGACCCAGTACTTC
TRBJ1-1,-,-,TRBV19,CASSRGPLEAFF,TGTGCCAGTAGTAGGGGGCCGCTAGAAGCTTTCTTT
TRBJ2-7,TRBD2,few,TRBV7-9,CASTVAGGPYEQYF,TGTGCCAGCACCGTAGCGGGGGGGCCGTACGAGCAGTACTTC
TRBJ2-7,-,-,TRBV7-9,CASSLAGPYEQYF,TGTGCCAGCAGCTTGGCAGGGCCTTACGAGCAGTACTTC
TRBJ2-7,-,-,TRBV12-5,CASGTSAGLAYEQYF,TGTGCTAGTGGTACCTCTGCCGGATTAGCCTACGAGCAGTACTTC
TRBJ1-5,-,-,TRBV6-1,CASKGAVGQPQHF,TGTGCCAGCAAAGGGGCGGTTGGTCAGCCCCAGCATTTT
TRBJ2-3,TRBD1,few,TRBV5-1,CASSARTGGKDTQYF,TGCGCCAGCAGCGCGCGGACAGGGGGGAAAGATACGCAGTATTTT